The next 25 T cell receptor beta chains were all read from a single sample in a study of blood T cell repertoires in COVID-19. Method: immunoSEQ multiplex PCR; TCRdb's copy keeps in-frame clones and lacks some. Found here are under 150,000 clones, about 89% of them singletons; the top ten hold more than 15%. Material for sequencing was peripheral blood. These receptors came from a man aged 50 or older with active or convalescent COVID-19.

In this sample, this clone turned up once. The J gene is TRBJ1-1, the V gene TRBV29-1; no firm D call. The V end was cut by 3 bases, the J end by 1 base, with 9 bases between. The germline V gene encodes CDR1 SQVTM and CDR2 ANQGSEA. CDR3 length: 13 residues. The CDR3 protein is CSVDVQPNTEAFF. CDR3 nucleotides: TGCAGCGTTGACGTACAGCCGAACACTGAAGCTTTCTTT.

The chain recombines TRBV5-1 with TRBJ1-1; 10 nucleotides agree with TRBD1. V shed 5 bases, J shed 4 bases, and the junction held 2 bases outside the gene matches. Germline V gene lookup returns CDR1 SGHRS and CDR2 YFSETQ. The CDR3 is 13 residues long. The CDR3 region has the DNA TGCGCCAGCAGTTGGGACAGGGGCACTGAAGCTTTCTTT. Its protein product is CASSWDRGTEAFF.

V and J are TRBV5-1 and TRBJ2-1; 10 nucleotides agree with TRBD2. J was trimmed by 4 bases and V by 1 base; bases with no gene match: 14. The CDR3 sequence is 19 residues long. Germline V CDR1 and CDR2: SGHRS, YFSETQ. The DNA for the CDR3 is TGCGCCAGCAGCTTGCTAGCGGGGGAACTTCATTTCCCATACAATGAGCAGTTCTTC. This codes for CASSLLAGELHFPYNEQFF.

The chain carries TRBV2 and TRBJ2-6; 7 bases fit TRBD2. V lost 8 bases and J lost 0; bases outside the gene matches: 4. The CDR3 runs to 15 residues. CDR1 is SNHLY, CDR2 FYNNEI, per germline. The CDR3 is CASGGEISGANVLTF. The CDR3 nucleotides are TGTGCCAGCGGGGGGGAGATCTCTGGGGCCAACGTCCTGACTTTC.

The CDR3 loop is CASSPRTGTSYEQYF. CDR3 nucleotides: TGTGCCAGTAGTCCTAGGACAGGGACTTCCTACGAGCAGTACTTC. V usage is TRBV19 and J usage is TRBJ2-7; 8 bases align to TRBD1. This CDR3 spans 15 amino acids. The V and J ends lost 5 bases and 1 base, in that order; junction bases with no gene match: 7. Germline CDR1 reads LNHDA; CDR2 reads SQIVND (reference sequence).

Written as DNA, the CDR3 is TGCGCCAGCAGCCCGGCCGGGACTAGCGGGAGGGCCACCGGGGAGCTGTTTTTT. Its protein product is CASSPAGTSGRATGELFF. V and J are TRBV5-1 and TRBJ2-2; 16 bases match TRBD2. Germline V gene data show CDR1 as SGHRS and CDR2 as YFSETQ. Trimming cost V 4 bases and J 4 bases; bases outside gene matches: 7. The CDR3 covers 18 residues.

The rearrangement links TRBV24-1 to TRBJ1-5; TRBD1 matches 8 bases. V was clipped by 2 bases and J by 0 bases; unmatched bases: 5. Germline V CDR1 and CDR2: KGHDR, SFDVKD. The CDR3 runs 17 residues. CDR3 region: CATSDWDRKDSNQPQHF. The CDR3 DNA is TGTGCCACCAGTGATTGGGACAGGAAAGATAGCAATCAGCCCCAGCATTTT.

J is TRBJ2-2 and V is TRBV4-1, with D maybe TRBD2 (5 bases). Germline values: CDR1 MGHRA, CDR2 YSYEKL. The CDR3 covers 17 residues. Trimming removed 4 bases at V and 4 bases at J, with 19 bases between. The CDR3 bases are TGCGCCAGCAGCCTATCTGGGAGCCGAGCCGGCACCGGGGAGCTGTTTTTT. It yields the protein CASSLSGSRAGTGELFF.

The chain has TRBV6-5 and TRBJ1-3; weak D call: TRBD1 (6 bases). The CDR3 is 14 amino acids. Germline V gene sequence: CDR1 MNHEY, CDR2 SVGAGI. Trimming took off 2 bases at V and 3 bases at J, with 8 bases between the two ends. The CDR3 loop reads CASSYGQFGNTIYF. CDR3 sequence (DNA): TGTGCCAGCAGTTACGGACAGTTTGGAAACACCATATATTTT.

CDR3 amino acids: CAASSPAGGGGLNEQFF. For the CDR3, the DNA is TGTGCCGCCTCGTCCCCAGCGGGAGGAGGGGGACTAAATGAGCAGTTCTTC. The chain uses TRBV19 and TRBJ2-1, with 9 nucleotides matching TRBD2. The CDR3 runs to 17 residues. CDR1 and CDR2 from the germline V gene are LNHDA and SQIVND (reference sequence). After removal of 11 bases from V and 7 bases from J, the junction contained 21 bases not matched to a gene.

The V gene is TRBV6-5, the J gene TRBJ2-1; 7 bases are shared with TRBD2. CDR3 length: 14 amino acids. Germline V CDR1 and CDR2: MNHEY, SVGAGI. The trim removed 8 bases at V and 3 bases at J, leaving 7 bases unmatched. The CDR3 bases are TGTGCCAGCGAACAGCGGGGCCGCTACAATGAGCAGTTCTTC. Translation gives CASEQRGRYNEQFF.

This chain connects TRBV6-1 to TRBJ2-7, with 9 bases aligning to TRBD1. J was trimmed by 4 bases and V by 4 bases; bases with no gene match: 14. Germline CDR1 and CDR2: MNHNS and SASEGT. The CDR3 has 17 amino acids. CDR3 residues: CASSVATGGITFYEQYF. The CDR3 nucleotides read TGTGCCAGCAGTGTCGCGACAGGGGGAATTACGTTTTACGAGCAGTACTTC.

V is TRBV9 and J is TRBJ1-4; TRBD1 aligns across 9 bases. The CDR3 has 15 residues. After removal of 0 bases from V and 8 bases from J, the junction contained 5 bases not matched to a gene. Germline V CDR1 and CDR2: SGDLS, YYNGEE. The CDR3 protein is CASSVVGTGNEKLFF. In nucleotides, the CDR3 is TGTGCCAGCAGCGTAGTTGGGACAGGGAACGAAAAACTGTTTTTT.

The CDR3 reads CASTRRGGTEAFF. CDR3 DNA: TGTGCCAGCACCAGGAGGGGGGGCACTGAAGCTTTCTTT. The rearrangement joins TRBV6-5 to TRBJ1-1; perhaps TRBD1 as D (6 bases). Per the germline V gene, CDR1 is MNHEY and CDR2 is SVGAGI. The V end was cut by 7 bases, the J end by 4 bases, with 13 bases between. This CDR3 has 13 residues.

The chain couples TRBV4-1 to TRBJ1-2; 9 bases agree with TRBD1. The junction had 6 bases not matched to a gene; V was cut back by 5 bases and J by 2 bases. The CDR3 totals 15 residues. The germline V gene encodes CDR1 MGHRA and CDR2 YSYEKL. CDR3 DNA sequence: TGCGCCAGCAGCTCCCGACAGGGGGGAAACTATGGCTACACCTTC. Its translation is CASSSRQGGNYGYTF.

The chain uses TRBV10-1 and TRBJ2-5; D remains unclear. Germline V gene data show CDR1 as WNHNN and CDR2 as SYGVQD (reference sequence). The CDR3 spans 14 residues. V lost 0 bases, J lost 1 base, and 6 bases lay in between. CDR3 DNA: TGCGCCAGCAGTGAGTCGCCAGGCCAAGAGACCCAGTACTTC. Translation gives CASSESPGQETQYF.

The chain's CDR3 is CASSRARTENIQYF. CDR3 sequence (DNA): TGTGCCAGCTCGAGGGCCAGGACGGAAAACATTCAGTACTTC. The chain recombines TRBV2 with TRBJ2-4; tentatively, D is TRBD2 (5 bases). This CDR3 has 14 amino acids. Trimming shortened V by 8 bases and J by 5 bases, and 16 bases separated the two germline ends. From germline, CDR1 is SNHLY and CDR2 FYNNEI.

The chain couples TRBV2 to TRBJ2-1, with 10 bases matching TRBD2. Germline V CDR1 and CDR2: SNHLY, FYNNEI. Trimming removed 7 bases from V and 8 bases from J; junction bases left unmatched: 11. The CDR3 totals 15 residues. CDR3: CASIIGTSGIDEQFF. In DNA form, the CDR3 reads TGTGCCAGCATCATCGGAACTAGCGGGATTGATGAGCAGTTCTTC. The whole variable domain, remainder taken from reference TRBV2 and TRBJ2-1, is EPEVTQTPSHQVTQMGQEVILRCVPISNHLYFYWYRQILGQKVEFLVSFYNNEISEKSEIFDDQFSVERPDGSNFTLKIRSTKLEDSAMYFCASIIGTSGIDEQFFGPGTRLTVL.

The chain has TRBV3-1 (or the pseudogene TRBV3-2) and TRBJ2-3; D may be TRBD2 (5 bases). This CDR3 has 17 amino acids. V lost 4 bases, J lost 0 bases, and 17 bases lay in between. Germline loops: CDR1 LGHDT, CDR2 YNNKEL (reference sequence). In nucleotides, the CDR3 is TGTGCCAGCAGCCGCTGGCTAGCCGAAGCTAGCACAGATACGCAGTATTTT. Translation: CASSRWLAEASTDTQYF.

This clone was detected a few times. The chain's CDR3 is CAWSGGTSGGTEAFF. In nucleotides, the CDR3 is TGTGCCTGGAGTGGGGGGACTTCTGGAGGGACTGAAGCTTTCTTT. The J gene is TRBJ1-1, the V gene TRBV30, with D possibly matching TRBD1 (5 bases). The germline V and J ends were trimmed by 1 base and 5 bases, with 17 bases remaining between them. From germline, CDR1 is GTSNPN and CDR2 SVGIG (reference sequence). This CDR3 is 15 amino acids long.

The table lists this clone with a few counts. The chain uses TRBV5-1 and TRBJ1-6, with 9 bases that match TRBD1. Germline CDR1 and CDR2: SGHRS and YFSETQ. V gave up 0 bases and J gave up 14 bases; unmatched junction bases: 18. CDR3 length: 18 amino acids. Written as DNA, the CDR3 is TGCGCCAGCAGCTTGGTAAAAACCGGGACAGGGATTATTCACTCCCTCCACTTT. Its translation: CASSLVKTGTGIIHSLHF. The complete variable domain, with remaining parts taken from reference TRBV5-1 and TRBJ1-6, reads KAGVTQTPRYLIKTRGQQVTLSCSPISGHRSVSWYQQTPGQGLQFLFEYFSETQRNKGNFPGRFSGRQFSNSRSEMNVSTLELGDSALYLCASSLVKTGTGIIHSLHFGNGTRLTVT.

V is TRBV18 and J is TRBJ2-7; 7 nucleotides align to TRBD1. Germline values: CDR1 KGHSH, CDR2 LQKENI. The junction had 5 bases not matched to a gene; V was cut back by 3 bases and J by 0 bases. CDR3 size: 15 residues. The CDR3 DNA is TGTGCCAGCTCACCCGGGACAGCACTCTCCTACGAGCAGTACTTC. It encodes CASSPGTALSYEQYF.

This sequence joins TRBV10-1 and TRBJ2-1, with D uncertain. This CDR3 contains 13 residues. Germline lookup yields CDR1 WNHNN and CDR2 SYGVQD (reference sequence). With 0 bases removed from V and 4 bases from J, the gap between germline ends came to 4 bases. The DNA for the CDR3 is TGCGCCAGCAGTGAGTCGGCATACAATGAGCAGTTCTTC. This translates into CASSESAYNEQFF.

The chain uses TRBV18 and TRBJ1-6; TRBD1 aligns across 12 bases. The CDR3 totals 16 residues. Per germline, CDR1 KGHSH and CDR2 LQKENI. The V gene end was trimmed by 2 bases and the J gene end by 7 bases; junction bases not matched to a gene: 3. The CDR3 nucleotides are TGTGCCAGCTCACCAGGGGGACAGGGGGCAAATTCACCCCTCCACTTT. It yields the protein CASSPGGQGANSPLHF.

The chain employs TRBV19 and TRBJ2-1; 12 bases match TRBD2. This CDR3 spans 15 amino acids. Germline V gene data show CDR1 as LNHDA and CDR2 as SQIVND (reference sequence). With 5 bases clipped from V and 9 bases from J, the junction kept 8 bases outside the gene matches. The CDR3 reads CASSVTSGGLPEQFF. CDR3 coding DNA: TGTGCCAGTAGTGTGACTAGCGGGGGACTGCCTGAGCAGTTCTTC.